This T cell receptor beta chain was sequenced during a study of T cells after yellow fever vaccination. 5'RACE template switching added a universal primer site and UMIs to TCR cDNA. TCRdb itself ran the 5' RACE reads through MiXCR, one entry per CDR3 protein. Of more than 65,000 distinct CDR3 sequences in the sample, around 6.2% were seen once. The CDR3 runs to 18 residues. The V gene lost 0 bases and the J gene lost 5 bases, with 21 bases spanning the gap. Study results and limitations: Repertoires obtained by FACS sorting could include abundant clonotypes that entered as contaminants from the bulk population. Booster samples showed a return of most primary-vaccination clones (roughly 96% CD4, approximately 88% CD8).

Many counts were recorded for this clonotype. Its antigen is undetermined. This TCR was sampled from a man aged 18 to 30 who received the YFV17D yellow fever vaccine. Material: CD4+ T cells sorted from PBMCs, obtained less than 18 days after the first yellow fever vaccination. J is TRBJ2-3 and V is TRBV23-1; D may be TRBD1 (6 bases). TRBV23-1 is given ORF status, its function remaining uncertain. This CDR3 is CASSQSSPEGGDLDTQYF. The CDR3 bases are TGCGCCAGCAGTCAATCGTCCCCGGAAGGGGGTGATTTAGATACGCAGTATTTT.